This T cell receptor beta chain is drawn from a study of cytomegalovirus exposure and HLA in healthy donors. The overall study: Genotyping of 398 donors showed that about 79% belonged to the Caucasian-associated ancestry cluster.

Points from the study as a whole: Researchers reported that a few CMV-associated chains were confirmed in vitro as CMV antigen-specific. A list of 164 TCR beta chains associated with cytomegalovirus was given.

CDR3 length: 17 amino acids. The germline gives CDR1 LGHNA, CDR2 YNFKEQ. Despite likely unrecorded immune exposures, the donors were nominally healthy at the time of sampling. With respect to this clone: Its antigen remains unidentified. A junction end diverges from the germline sequence, so it may reflect a read error.

The PCR had 60 Vbeta and 13 Jbeta primers. Profiled with immunoSEQ multiplex PCR; TCRdb holds only in-frame clones, not every one. The repertoire holds about 200,000 clones, with more than 75% as singletons. This TCR came from a woman aged 45-60 years in good health and CMV-seropositive. This chain connects TRBV4-2 to TRBJ2-4, with 10 bases that match TRBD2. The sequenced sample was PBMCs. The CDR3 here is CASSPGGSGGQQNSQYF. In DNA form, the CDR3 reads TGTGCCAGCAGCCCCGGGGGTAGCGGGGGGCAACAAAACAGTCAGTACTTC.